This record looks at one T cell receptor (beta chain) sequence and its context. Germline CDR1 and CDR2: LNHNV and YYDKDF (reference sequence). The V end lost 4 bases, the J end lost 0 bases, and 4 bases lay between the germline ends. The CDR3 consists of 13 residues. The data originate from a study of Ad26.COV2.S vaccination and SARS-CoV-2 variants. Sequencing was performed with immunoSEQ multiplex PCR; in TCRdb, only in-frame clones are kept and a portion is missing. The repertoire holds about 100,000 clones, with about 78% as singletons. The chain couples TRBV15 to TRBJ1-3; D not certain. The sample was peripheral blood, taken after recovery from COVID-19. The source of this sequence is a human donor who had recovered from COVID-19. The CDR3 protein is CATSMDSGNTIYF. CDR3 DNA: TGTGCCACCAGCATGGACTCTGGAAACACCATATATTTT.